A single sample is the source of the 8 T cell receptor beta chains below, sequenced in a study of blood T cell repertoires in COVID-19. Here immunoSEQ multiplex PCR was the method, and the copy in TCRdb shows in-frame clones only, minus some. The sample carries 200,000 to 250,000 clones, around 83% recorded once. The material sequenced was peripheral blood. These receptors all come from a man between 25 and 39 years old who had recovered from COVID-19.

The gene calls are TRBV6-5 and TRBJ2-3; 8 positions match TRBD2. The CDR3 runs 15 residues. Germline V gene lookup returns CDR1 MNHEY and CDR2 SVGAGI. Trimming removed 5 bases from V and 0 bases from J; junction bases left unmatched: 4. This CDR3 is CASSKLAGSTDTQYF. CDR3 DNA sequence: TGTGCCAGCAGTAAGTTAGCGGGGAGCACAGATACGCAGTATTTT.

DNA of the CDR3: TGTGCCAGCATGGGGAGAGTAGTGCAGCCCCAGCATTTT. Residues: CASMGRVVQPQHF. This sequence joins TRBV28 and TRBJ1-5; D call uncertain. The V end lost 7 bases, the J end lost 7 bases, and 14 bases lay between the germline ends. The CDR3 length is 13 residues. The germline gives CDR1 MDHEN, CDR2 SYDVKM.

This clone was found once. This rearrangement joins TRBV11-2 to TRBJ2-7, with D hard to call. The V gene's germline CDR1 is SGHAT and CDR2 FQNNGV. V was pared by 1 base and J by 6 bases, with 13 bases between. The CDR3 sequence is 14 residues long. The CDR3 here is CASSLAQTVSEQYF. The CDR3 region has the DNA TGTGCCAGCAGCTTAGCCCAGACTGTCTCCGAGCAGTACTTC. The full variable domain, completed using reference TRBV11-2 and TRBJ2-7, is EAGVAQSPRYKIIEKRQSVAFWCNPISGHATLYWYQQILGQGPKLLIQFQNNGVVDDSQLPKDRFSAERLKGVDSTLKIQPAKLEDSAVYLCASSLAQTVSEQYFGPGTRLTVT.

The chain carries TRBV5-5 and TRBJ1-2; perhaps TRBD1 as D (5 bases). Deletions cut 3 bases from V and 3 bases from J, with 12 bases between. Germline lookup yields CDR1 SGHKS and CDR2 YYEKEE (reference sequence). The CDR3 loop spans 14 amino acids. The CDR3 nucleotides are TGTGCCAGCAGCTGGGGCACCAGTGACTATGGCTACACCTTC. It specifies CASSWGTSDYGYTF.

This clone was observed once. The genes are TRBV27 and TRBJ1-2, with D perhaps matching TRBD1 (5 bases). There are 15 residues in the CDR3. V was shortened by 7 bases and J by 5 bases, with 20 bases between the two germline ends. Germline CDR1 is MNHEY and CDR2 is SMNVEV (reference sequence). CDR3 bases: TGTGCCAGCATCCTCCTATGGGGGACTGCTTATGGCTACACCTTC. Translation: CASILLWGTAYGYTF.

Points on this clone: Other DNA sequences from this sample encode an identical CDR3 as well. This chain joins TRBV18 and TRBJ2-2, with 7 bases lining up with TRBD1. Losses at the gene ends were 3 bases for V and 0 bases for J; bases not matched to a gene: 1. Germline V lookup: CDR1 KGHSH, CDR2 LQKENI. This CDR3 spans 15 amino acids. CDR3 sequence (DNA): TGTGCCAGCTCACCGGGACAGACGAACACCGGGGAGCTGTTTTTT. It is translated as CASSPGQTNTGELFF.

The chain recombines TRBV4-1 with TRBJ1-1; a possible D gene is TRBD1 (6 bases). Germline CDR1 MGHRA, CDR2 YSYEKL. V lost 3 bases and J 0 bases, leaving 8 bases between the germline ends. The CDR3 totals 14 residues. This chain's CDR3 is CASSQGHLNTEAFF. The CDR3 DNA sequence: TGCGCCAGCAGCCAGGGACATTTGAACACTGAAGCTTTCTTT.

The J gene is TRBJ2-3, the V gene TRBV6-6; possibly TRBD1 for D (6 bases). The CDR3 contains 14 residues. CDR1 is MNHNY and CDR2 is SVGAGI in the germline V gene (reference sequence). The V gene lost 10 bases and the J gene lost 1 base, with 15 bases spanning the gap. CDR3 bases: TGTGCCACCGCAGATCGACAGGGCACAGATACGCAGTATTTT. Amino acid sequence: CATADRQGTDTQYF.